This TCR beta chain was observed in a study of blood T cells in healthy people across ages. Study context: Capture by template switching was about one barcoded beta molecule per two T cells. General observations from the study: TCR beta diversity, measured per million T cells, fell in a roughly linear way with age.

The CDR3 covers 16 residues. In germline, CDR1 is SGHTA, CDR2 FQGNSA. Trimming stripped 5 bases from V and 1 base from J, with 17 bases between. The sample providers were healthy Caucasian people from Russia, aged roughly 6 to 95. Each sample yielded at least 6 million isolated PBMCs. Details on this clonotype: Its antigen is unidentified.

Sample-barcoded 5' priming and a J-beta primer mix drove a second PCR of 7 to 11 cycles. MiXCR, applied by TCRdb to the 5' RACE reads, yields one record per CDR3 protein. There are 1.5 million to 2 million distinct CDR3 sequences in the sample; about 30% occur only once, and 7% to 9% lies in the top ten. This clonotype was sampled from a woman aged 30 to 39 in good health. Sequencing was carried out using blood. The chain has TRBV7-2 and TRBJ1-2; D might be TRBD1 (6 bases). The CDR3 region is CASSRAGQPINYGYTF. The DNA for the CDR3 is TGTGCCAGCAGCCGCGCAGGACAGCCGATTAACTATGGCTACACCTTC. The full variable domain, rest sourced from reference TRBV7-2 and TRBJ1-2, is GAGVSQSPSNKVTEKGKDVELRCDPISGHTALYWYRQSLGQGLEFLIYFQGNSAPDKSGLPSDRFSAERTGGSVSTLTIQRTQQEDSAVYLCASSRAGQPINYGYTFGSGTRLTVV.